This T cell receptor (beta chain) was sequenced during a study of regulatory T cells in long-lasting Graves disease. Study-wide results and caveats: More public clonotypes were shared by persistent patients (approximately 3,000) than by new patients (approximately 990).

The time point here: persistent/refractory GD, antithyroid drugs over 5 years with positive TRAb. From PBMCs, RNA was extracted and then used to make the TCR library. With iRepertoire HTBI primers and Arm-PCR of CDR3 regions, TCR beta libraries were built. TCRdb itself ran the multiplex PCR reads through MiXCR, one entry per CDR3 protein. The sample has hundreds of thousands of distinct CDR3 sequences, about 20% seen once. Germline CDR1 is LNHNV and CDR2 is YYDKDF (reference sequence). V was pared by 5 bases and J by 5 bases, with 10 bases of the junction left unmatched. The CDR3 sequence is 17 residues long. This clonotype was picked up many times. Its cognate antigen is unknown.

The sequencing here drew on peripheral blood mononuclear cells (PBMCs), taken when the disease was refractory, from a patient treated with antithyroid drugs. This chain joins TRBV15 and TRBJ2-5; 14 nucleotides agree with TRBD2. The sequence came from a female donor with Graves disease. CDR3 coding DNA: TGTGCCACCAGCTTGTCGACTAGCGGGAGGGCCGGGGAGACCCAGTACTTC. Protein: CATSLSTSGRAGETQYF.